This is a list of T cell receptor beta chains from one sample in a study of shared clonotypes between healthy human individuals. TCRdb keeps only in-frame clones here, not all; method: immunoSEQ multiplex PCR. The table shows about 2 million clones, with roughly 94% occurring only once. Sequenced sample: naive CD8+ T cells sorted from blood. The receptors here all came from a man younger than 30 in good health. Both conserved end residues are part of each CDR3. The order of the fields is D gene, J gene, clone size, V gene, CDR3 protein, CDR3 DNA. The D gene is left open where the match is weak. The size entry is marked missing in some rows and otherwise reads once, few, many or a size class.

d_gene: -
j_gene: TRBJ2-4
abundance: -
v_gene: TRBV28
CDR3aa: CASSTPGEGNIQYF
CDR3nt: TGTGCCAGCAGCACCCCCGGAGAGGGGAACATTCAGTACTTC

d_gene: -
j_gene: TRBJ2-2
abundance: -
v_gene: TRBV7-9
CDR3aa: CASSLNGNTGELFF
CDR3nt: TGTGCCAGCAGCTTAAACGGGAACACCGGGGAGCTGTTTTTT

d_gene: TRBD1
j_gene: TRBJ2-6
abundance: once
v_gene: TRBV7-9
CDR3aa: CASSHDRARGANVLTF
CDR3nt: TGTGCCAGCAGCCATGACAGGGCGCGAGGGGCCAACGTCCTGACTTTC

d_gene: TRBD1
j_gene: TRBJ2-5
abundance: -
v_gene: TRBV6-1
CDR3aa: CASSVTGTGSETQYF
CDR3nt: TGTGCCAGCTCCGTAACCGGGACAGGGAGCGAGACCCAGTACTTC

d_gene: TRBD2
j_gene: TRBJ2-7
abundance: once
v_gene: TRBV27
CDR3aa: CASSPWSSGSYEQYF
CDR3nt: TGTGCCAGCAGCCCATGGTCTAGCGGGAGTTACGAGCAGTACTTC

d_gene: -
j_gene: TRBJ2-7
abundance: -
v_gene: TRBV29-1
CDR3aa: CSVGGAGEQYF
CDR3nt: TGCAGCGTTGGTGGGGCGGGCGAGCAGTACTTC

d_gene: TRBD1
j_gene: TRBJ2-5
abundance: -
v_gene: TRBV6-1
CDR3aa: CASRDPGQDETQYF
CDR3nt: TGTGCCAGCAGAGACCCGGGACAGGACGAGACCCAGTACTTC

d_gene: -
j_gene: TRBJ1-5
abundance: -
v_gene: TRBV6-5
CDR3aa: CASSPSMNQPQHF
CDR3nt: TGTGCCAGCAGTCCTTCAATGAATCAGCCCCAGCATTTT

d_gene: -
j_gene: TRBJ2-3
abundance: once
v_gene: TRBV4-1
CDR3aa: CASSQETAAPSTDTQYF
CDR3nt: TGCGCCAGCAGCCAGGAGACAGCCGCCCCTAGCACAGATACGCAGTATTTT

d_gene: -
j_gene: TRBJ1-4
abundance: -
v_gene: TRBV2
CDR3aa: CASSETGLRDEKLFF
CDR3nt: TGTGCCAGCAGTGAAACCGGCCTAAGGGATGAAAAACTGTTTTTT

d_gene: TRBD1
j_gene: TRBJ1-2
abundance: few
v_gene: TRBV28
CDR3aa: CASRGQGLTF
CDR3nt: TGTGCCAGCAGGGGACAGGGGCTCACCTTC

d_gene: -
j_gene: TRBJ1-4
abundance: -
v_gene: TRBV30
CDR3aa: CAWSVSGPGEKLFF
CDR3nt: TGTGCCTGGAGTGTATCGGGGCCGGGTGAAAAACTGTTTTTT

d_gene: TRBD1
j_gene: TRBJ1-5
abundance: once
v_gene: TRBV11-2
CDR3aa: CASSFGQGWNQPQHF
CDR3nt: TGTGCCAGCAGCTTCGGACAGGGTTGGAATCAGCCCCAGCATTTT

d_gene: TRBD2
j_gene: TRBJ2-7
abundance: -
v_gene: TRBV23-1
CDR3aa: CASSQSTVGGRKVYEQYF
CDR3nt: TGCGCCAGCAGTCAATCGACGGTGGGCGGGAGGAAGGTCTACGAGCAGTACTTC

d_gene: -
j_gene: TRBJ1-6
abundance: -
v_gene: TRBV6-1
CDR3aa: CASSEEYGNSPLHF
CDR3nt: TGTGCCAGCAGTGAAGAATACGGGAATTCACCCCTCCACTTT

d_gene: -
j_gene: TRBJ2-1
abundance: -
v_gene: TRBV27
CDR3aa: CASKSESSYNEQFF
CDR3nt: TGTGCCAGCAAGTCAGAGAGCTCCTACAATGAGCAGTTCTTC

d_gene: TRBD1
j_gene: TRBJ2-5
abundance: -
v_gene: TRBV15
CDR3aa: CATSRSLTGEETQYF
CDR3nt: TGTGCCACCAGCCGCAGTTTGACAGGGGAAGAGACCCAGTACTTC

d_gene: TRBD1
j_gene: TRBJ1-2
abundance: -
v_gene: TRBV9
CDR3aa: CASSPRTGENYGYTF
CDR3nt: TGTGCCAGCAGCCCCCGGACAGGGGAAAACTATGGCTACACCTTC

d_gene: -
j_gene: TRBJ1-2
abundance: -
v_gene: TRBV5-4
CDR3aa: CASSYGLNYGYTF
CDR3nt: TGTGCCAGCAGCTACGGTCTTAACTATGGCTACACCTTC

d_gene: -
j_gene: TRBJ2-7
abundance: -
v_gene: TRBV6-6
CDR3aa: CASRTGSPEQYF
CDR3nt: TGTGCCAGCAGAACAGGTTCTCCCGAGCAGTACTTC

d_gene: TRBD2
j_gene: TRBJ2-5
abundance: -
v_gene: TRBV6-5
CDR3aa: CASSYGLAGWETQYF
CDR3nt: TGTGCCAGCAGTTACGGGCTAGCGGGATGGGAGACCCAGTACTTC

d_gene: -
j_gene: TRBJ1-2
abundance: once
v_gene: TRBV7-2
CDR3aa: CASRTGLEGYTF
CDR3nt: TGTGCCAGCAGGACGGGGCTGGAGGGCTACACCTTC

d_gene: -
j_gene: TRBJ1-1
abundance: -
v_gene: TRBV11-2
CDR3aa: CASGLQPQGTEAFF
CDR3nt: TGTGCCAGCGGGTTACAGCCACAGGGCACTGAAGCTTTCTTT

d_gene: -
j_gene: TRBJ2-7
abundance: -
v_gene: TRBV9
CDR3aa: CASSVGEGVYEQYF
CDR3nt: TGTGCCAGCAGCGTAGGAGAAGGAGTCTACGAGCAGTACTTC

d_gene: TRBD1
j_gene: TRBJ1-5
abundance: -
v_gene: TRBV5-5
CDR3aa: CASSPGQGLEPQHF
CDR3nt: TGTGCCAGCAGCCCGGGACAGGGGTTAGAGCCCCAGCATTTT

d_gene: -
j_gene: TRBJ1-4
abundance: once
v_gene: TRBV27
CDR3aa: CASSWGRGGEKLFF
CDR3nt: TGTGCCAGCAGTTGGGGCAGGGGTGGTGAAAAACTGTTTTTT

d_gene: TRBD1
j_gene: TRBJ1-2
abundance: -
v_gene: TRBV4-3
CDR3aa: CASSQGQPLYGYTF
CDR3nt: TGCGCCAGCAGCCAGGGACAGCCCTTATATGGCTACACCTTC

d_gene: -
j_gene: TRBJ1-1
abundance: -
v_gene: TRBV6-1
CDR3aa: CASSVGGWTEAFF
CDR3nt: TGTGCCAGCAGTGTGGGGGGCTGGACTGAAGCTTTCTTT

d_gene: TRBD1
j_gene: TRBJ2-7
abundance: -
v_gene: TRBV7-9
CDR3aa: CASTLSQTGSDEQYF
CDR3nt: TGTGCCAGCACCCTATCTCAGACAGGGAGCGACGAGCAGTACTTC

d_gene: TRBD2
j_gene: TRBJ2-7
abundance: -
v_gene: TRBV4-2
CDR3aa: CASSQEARGVSYEQYF
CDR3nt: TGTGCCAGCAGCCAAGAAGCGCGGGGGGTATCCTACGAGCAGTACTTC

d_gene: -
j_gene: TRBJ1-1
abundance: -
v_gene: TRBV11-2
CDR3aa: CASSLEGSMTEAFF
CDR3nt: TGTGCCAGCAGCTTAGAGGGGAGTATGACTGAAGCTTTCTTT

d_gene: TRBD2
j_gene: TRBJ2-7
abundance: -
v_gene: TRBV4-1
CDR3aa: CASSQVLAGGYEQYF
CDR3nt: TGCGCCAGCAGCCAAGTGTTAGCGGGGGGCTACGAGCAGTACTTC

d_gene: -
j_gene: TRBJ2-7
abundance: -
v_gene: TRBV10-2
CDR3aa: CASSGSGRAPYYEQYF
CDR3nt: TGCGCCAGCAGTGGCTCCGGGCGAGCGCCCTACTACGAGCAGTACTTC

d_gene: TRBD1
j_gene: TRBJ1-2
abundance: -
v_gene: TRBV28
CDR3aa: CATWTGGLYGYTF
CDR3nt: TGTGCCACCTGGACAGGTGGGCTCTATGGCTACACCTTC

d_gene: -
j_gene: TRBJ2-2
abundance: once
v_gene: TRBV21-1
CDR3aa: CASSKDEGQGNKVGTGELFF
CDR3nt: TGTGCCAGCAGCAAAGATGAGGGACAGGGGAACAAAGTGGGGACCGGGGAGCTGTTTTTT

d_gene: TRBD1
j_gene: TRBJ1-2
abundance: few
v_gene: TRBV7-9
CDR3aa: CASSSTGAGGYGYTF
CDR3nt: TGTGCCAGCAGCTCCACAGGGGCTGGAGGGTATGGCTACACCTTC

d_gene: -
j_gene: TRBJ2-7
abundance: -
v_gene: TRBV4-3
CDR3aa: CASSQDAQVGGFTYEQYF
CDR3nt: TGCGCCAGCAGCCAAGACGCCCAGGTGGGGGGATTTACGTACGAGCAGTACTTC

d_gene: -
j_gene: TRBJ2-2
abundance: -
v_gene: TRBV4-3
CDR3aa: CASSQDFTGELFF
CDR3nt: TGCGCCAGCAGCCAAGATTTCACGGGGGAGCTGTTTTTT

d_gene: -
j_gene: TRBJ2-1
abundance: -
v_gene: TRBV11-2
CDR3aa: CASSLVYNEQFF
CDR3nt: TGTGCCAGCAGCTTAGTTTACAATGAGCAGTTCTTC

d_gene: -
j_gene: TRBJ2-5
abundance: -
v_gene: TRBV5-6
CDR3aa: CASSITGWETQYF
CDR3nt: TGTGCCAGCAGCATAACAGGGTGGGAGACCCAGTACTTC

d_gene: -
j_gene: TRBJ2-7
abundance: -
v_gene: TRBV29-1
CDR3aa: CSVAGGHTSYEQYF
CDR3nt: TGCAGCGTGGCCGGGGGCCACACGTCCTACGAGCAGTACTTC

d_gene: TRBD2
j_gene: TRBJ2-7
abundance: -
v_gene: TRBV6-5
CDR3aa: CASSRTSGDYEQYF
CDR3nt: TGTGCCAGCAGCCGGACTAGCGGGGACTACGAGCAGTACTTC

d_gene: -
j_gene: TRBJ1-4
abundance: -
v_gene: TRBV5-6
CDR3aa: CASSLDPGLNNEKLFF
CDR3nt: TGTGCCAGCAGCTTGGATCCAGGGCTGAATAATGAAAAACTGTTTTTT

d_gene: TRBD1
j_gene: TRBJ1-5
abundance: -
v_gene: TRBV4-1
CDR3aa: CASSQRQGADQPQHF
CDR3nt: TGCGCCAGCAGCCAGAGACAGGGGGCAGATCAGCCCCAGCATTTT